A selection of T cell receptor beta chains follows, all from one sample in a study of T cells after yellow fever vaccination. Each CDR3 protein is one row after TCRdb ran MiXCR on the 5' RACE reads. Here the sample spans fewer than 400,000 distinct CDR3 sequences, 6.2% being singletons. The sample here was PBMCs, taken 5 days after the yellow fever booster vaccination. These receptors all stem from a man aged 25 to 40 who received the YFV17D yellow fever vaccine. The CDR3 runs from the conserved cysteine through the conserved F or W. The D gene is left open where the match is weak. Not all rows give a size; the values are once, few, many and, for expanded clones, a class.

TRBJ1-2	.	TRBV7-2	.	TGTGCCAGCAGCTTAGAGTCCGGGAACTATGGCTACACCTTC	CASSLESGNYGYTF
TRBJ1-4	TRBD1	TRBV5-4	many	TGTGCCAGCAGCTTACAGGGGAATGAAAAACTGTTTTTT	CASSLQGNEKLFF
TRBJ2-3	TRBD1	TRBV18	.	TGTGCCAGCTCACCACCGCAGGGGGAAGAGTCAGATACGCAGTATTTT	CASSPPQGEESDTQYF
TRBJ2-5	.	TRBV20-1	few	TGCAGTGTCAGACGCCAAGAGACCCAGTACTTC	CSVRRQETQYF
TRBJ2-7	.	TRBV10-3	few	TGTGCCATTGCAGGCCAGCTCCCCTACGAGCAGTACTTC	CAIAGQLPYEQYF
TRBJ2-2	TRBD1	TRBV19	few	TGTGCCAGTAGTGTTCCGACAGGGGGCAATACCGGGGAGCTGTTTTTT	CASSVPTGGNTGELFF
TRBJ2-2	TRBD2	TRBV12-5	few	TGTGCTAGTGGTCACCTCGAACCGGGACTAGCGGGAGGGAACACCGGGGAGCTGTTTTTT	CASGHLEPGLAGGNTGELFF
TRBJ1-5	.	TRBV7-2	few	TGTGCCAGCAGCGTGGAGGGGCATAGCAATCAGCCCCAGCATTTT	CASSVEGHSNQPQHF
TRBJ2-4	.	TRBV20-1	many	TGCAGTGCTAGTCCAGCGGAGGGGACCAAAAACATTCAGTACTTC	CSASPAEGTKNIQYF
TRBJ2-3	.	TRBV13	few	TGTGCCAGCAGCCAAACCGCCACTAGCACAGATACGCAGTATTTT	CASSQTATSTDTQYF
TRBJ2-5	.	TRBV7-2	few	TGTGCCAGCACTCGAGGGTCGGGGGAGACCCAGTACTTC	CASTRGSGETQYF
TRBJ2-1	.	TRBV3-1	few	TGTGCCAGCAGCCAATTGCTGACTGGGAGCTCCTACAATGAGCAGTTCTTC	CASSQLLTGSSYNEQFF
TRBJ2-2	.	TRBV7-8	.	TGTGCCAGCAGGACGTCGGTTTCCGGGGAGCTGTTTTTT	CASRTSVSGELFF
TRBJ2-1	TRBD2	TRBV20-1	.	TGCAGTGCTAGAGATTATCGAATTAGCGGGAGGATCGGTGAGCAGTTCTTC	CSARDYRISGRIGEQFF
TRBJ2-1	TRBD2	TRBV20-1	.	TGCAGTGCTTCGGGACTAGCCCCGCTCAATGAGCAGTTCTTC	CSASGLAPLNEQFF
TRBJ2-1	.	TRBV12-3/TRBV12-4	many	TGTGCCAGCAGGAGTGGCGGGACCTACAATGAGCAGTTCTTC	CASRSGGTYNEQFF
TRBJ2-3	TRBD2	TRBV29-1	many	TGCAGCGTGGTCGGGACTAGCGGATTCTCTAGCACAGATACGCAGTATTTT	CSVVGTSGFSSTDTQYF
TRBJ1-2	.	TRBV6-6	few	TGTGCCAGCACCCACGGGGGAGGCTACACCTTC	CASTHGGGYTF
TRBJ2-5	.	TRBV6-5	many	TGTGCCAGCAGCTACTACGAGGGGGGAGAGACCCAGTACTTC	CASSYYEGGETQYF
TRBJ2-6	.	TRBV6-4	few	TGTGCCAGCAGTGACGGGACGTCGGGGGTCTCTGGGGCCAACGTCCTGACTTTC	CASSDGTSGVSGANVLTF
TRBJ1-3	TRBD1	TRBV7-2	many	TGTGCCAGCAGCTTAGCGCAGGCAGGGGGTATATCTGGAAACACCATATATTTT	CASSLAQAGGISGNTIYF
TRBJ1-2	.	TRBV18	.	TGTGCCAGCTCAGCTGGCAGGGACTATGGCTACGCCTTC	CASSAGRDYGYAF
TRBJ2-7	.	TRBV20-1	few	TGCAGTGCTAAACTTCTTAAGGACCGATCCTTCTCCTACGAGCAGTACTTC	CSAKLLKDRSFSYEQYF
TRBJ2-1	TRBD2	TRBV6-1	many	TGTGCCAGCAACGGGGCGGGAGTTTCCTACAATGAGCAGTTCTTC	CASNGAGVSYNEQFF
TRBJ2-5	TRBD2	TRBV11-1	.	TGTGCCAGCAGCGGTACCGGGACTAGGAATATTGAGACCCAGTACTTC	CASSGTGTRNIETQYF
TRBJ2-4	TRBD2	TRBV7-2	many	TGTGCCAGCAGCTTAGGGACTAGCGGGAGAGGAAACATTCAGTACTTC	CASSLGTSGRGNIQYF
TRBJ2-2	TRBD2	TRBV10-3	.	TGTGCCATCAGTGAGTCCCGGCGGGAGGAGCGCGGGGAGCTGTTTTTT	CAISESRREERGELFF
TRBJ2-3	TRBD2	TRBV29-1	few	TGCAGCGCAGGACTAGCGGCAGATACGCAGTATTTT	CSAGLAADTQYF
TRBJ2-3	TRBD2	TRBV10-2	.	TGCGCCACTGCCACTAGCGGGAGAGAGGATACGCAGTATTTT	CATATSGREDTQYF
TRBJ2-3	.	TRBV5-1	few	TGCGCCAGCAGCTTGGAGGGAGCGGCCTTTAGCACAGATACGCAGTATTTT	CASSLEGAAFSTDTQYF
TRBJ1-1	.	TRBV5-4	.	TGTGCCAGCAGCTTCCGGCCAGACCATGAAGCTTTCTTT	CASSFRPDHEAFF
TRBJ1-1	.	TRBV14	few	TGTGCCAGCAGCCCGACCCCAGGGCTCGAAGCTTTCTTT	CASSPTPGLEAFF
TRBJ2-7	.	TRBV5-1	few	TGCGCCAGCAGCAGGGGAGCGACAGACTACGAGCAGTACTTC	CASSRGATDYEQYF
TRBJ2-5	.	TRBV7-2	.	TGTGCCAGCAGCGTGGGATCGGGGGCAGGGGAGGAGACCCAGTACTTC	CASSVGSGAGEETQYF
TRBJ2-7	TRBD2	TRBV20-1	.	TGCAGTGCTCATAGCGGGGACGCCTACGAGCAGTACTTC	CSAHSGDAYEQYF
TRBJ2-7	.	TRBV6-1	many	TGTGCCAGCAGTGAGGTGCGGGTTTTCTCCGAGCAGTACTTC	CASSEVRVFSEQYF
TRBJ2-7	.	TRBV10-3	.	TGTGCCATCAGGGGCAGATCCTACGAGCAGTACTTC	CAIRGRSYEQYF
TRBJ2-1	TRBD2	TRBV4-3	many	TGCGCCAGCAGCCGCGGGACTAGCGGGAATAATGAGCAGTTCTTC	CASSRGTSGNNEQFF
TRBJ1-1	.	TRBV7-3	many	TGTGCCAGCAGCTTATACGGGGGGAATACTGAAGCTTTCTTT	CASSLYGGNTEAFF
TRBJ2-1	TRBD2	TRBV15	many	TGTGCCACCAGCAGAGAGCTGCGAGGGACTAAGTTCTTC	CATSRELRGTKFF